The following is a T cell receptor (beta chain) sequence with its context. Its specificity is unknown. The source of the sample is a study of blood T cells in healthy people across ages. Alongside a J-beta primer mix, a sample-barcoded 5' primer served in a second PCR lasting roughly 6 to 11 cycles. TCRdb processed the 5' RACE reads anew with MiXCR; each CDR3 protein has one entry. This sample has about 970,000 distinct CDR3 sequences, with 51% found just once. Study-wide points: Older individuals had lower TCR beta diversity per million T cells (the decline was roughly linear).

Germline V lookup: CDR1 MGHDK, CDR2 SYGVNS. The CDR3 has 16 amino acids. V lost 3 bases to trimming and J lost 5 bases; unmatched junction nucleotides: 3. The sample was blood. V usage is TRBV25-1 and J usage is TRBJ2-5; 16 nucleotides match TRBD2. This receptor was obtained from a woman aged 60 to 75 in good health. The CDR3 DNA reads TGTGCCAGCAGTGAGGGACTAGCGGGAGGGCTCGAGACCCAGTACTTC. Its translation is CASSEGLAGGLETQYF.